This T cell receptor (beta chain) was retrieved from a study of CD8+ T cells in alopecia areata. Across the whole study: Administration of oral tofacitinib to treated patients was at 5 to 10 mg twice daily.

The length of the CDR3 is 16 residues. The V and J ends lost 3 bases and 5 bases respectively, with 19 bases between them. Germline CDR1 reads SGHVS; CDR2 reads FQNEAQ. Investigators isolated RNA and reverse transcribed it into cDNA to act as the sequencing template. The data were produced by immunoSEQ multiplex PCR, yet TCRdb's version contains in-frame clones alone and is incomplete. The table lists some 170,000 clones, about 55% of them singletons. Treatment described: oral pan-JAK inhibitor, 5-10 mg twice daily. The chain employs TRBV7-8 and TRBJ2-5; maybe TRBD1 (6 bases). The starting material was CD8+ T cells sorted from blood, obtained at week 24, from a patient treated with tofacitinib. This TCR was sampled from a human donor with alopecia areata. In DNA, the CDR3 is TGTGCCAGCAGCTTTCGGGGCAGGGGTTCCCAGGAGACCCAGTACTTC. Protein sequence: CASSFRGRGSQETQYF.